The 19 T cell receptor beta chains below come from one sample, sequenced in a study of shared clonotypes between healthy human individuals. Produced via immunoSEQ multiplex PCR; TCRdb's table is partial and in-frame only. The repertoire holds approximately 530,000 clones, with less than 96% as singletons. Sequences were obtained from naive CD4+ T cells sorted from blood. Documented subset: CD45RA+ positively selected. All receptors derive from a woman in her twenties or thirties in good health.

The rearrangement joins TRBV28 to TRBJ2-1; perhaps D is TRBD1 or TRBD2 (6 bases each). Trimming cost V 5 bases and J 2 bases, with 13 bases left between them. This CDR3 spans 15 amino acids. Looked up from germline, CDR1 is MDHEN and CDR2 is SYDVKM. CDR3 nucleotide sequence: TGTGCCAGCAGTCCCTGGGGGGCGGCCTACAATGAGCAGTTCTTC. This gives the protein CASSPWGAAYNEQFF.

This chain uses TRBV28 with TRBJ2-7; D call uncertain. The germline V gene encodes CDR1 MDHEN and CDR2 SYDVKM. The V gene lost 3 bases and the J gene lost 5 bases, with 11 bases spanning the gap. The CDR3 covers 13 residues. CDR3 nucleotides: TGTGCCAGCAGTTTCGGCTATTCGGACGAGCAGTACTTC. This translates into CASSFGYSDEQYF.

This chain uses TRBV19 with TRBJ2-7; 11 bases match TRBD2. The CDR3 sequence is 14 residues long. The germline CDR1 and CDR2 sequences are LNHDA and SQIVND (reference sequence). V shed 3 bases, J shed 3 bases, and the junction held 1 base outside the gene matches. CDR3 DNA sequence: TGTGCCAGTAGTATGGGACTAGCGGACTACGAGCAGTACTTC. Translated, it gives CASSMGLADYEQYF.

The sample holds one count of this clone. The chain is built from TRBV2 and TRBJ2-5, with a tentative D call TRBD2 (5 bases). V shed 4 bases and J shed 2 bases, with 11 bases lying between them. This CDR3 has 14 residues. CDR1 is SNHLY, CDR2 FYNNEI, per germline. The CDR3 loop reads CASSALVVQETQYF. The CDR3 nucleotides read TGTGCCAGCAGTGCACTAGTGGTTCAAGAGACCCAGTACTTC.

CDR3 nucleotide sequence: TGTGCCAGTAGTACCAAAGGGGGGAGCTCCTACAATGAGCAGTTCTTC. It yields the protein CASSTKGGSSYNEQFF. The chain joins TRBV19 to TRBJ2-1; D could derive from TRBD1 or TRBD2 (6 bases each). Trimming took 4 bases from V and 0 from J, leaving 13 bases between them. The CDR3 has 16 amino acids. Germline V lookup: CDR1 LNHDA, CDR2 SQIVND (reference sequence).

The chain has TRBV2 and TRBJ2-2; D gene uncertain. Trimming took off 4 bases at V and 4 bases at J, with 4 bases between the two ends. Per germline, CDR1 SNHLY and CDR2 FYNNEI. This CDR3 is built from 12 residues. CDR3 sequence reads: CASSGITGELFF. For the CDR3, the DNA is TGTGCCAGCAGTGGGATCACCGGGGAGCTGTTTTTT. Filled out from reference TRBV2 and TRBJ2-2, the complete variable domain reads EPEVTQTPSHQVTQMGQEVILRCVPISNHLYFYWYRQILGQKVEFLVSFYNNEISEKSEIFDDQFSVERPDGSNFTLKIRSTKLEDSAMYFCASSGITGELFFGEGSRLTVL.

V is TRBV7-2 and J is TRBJ2-3; 13 bases align to TRBD2. Germline V CDR1 and CDR2: SGHTA, FQGNSA. This CDR3 spans 14 amino acids. Trimming removed 11 bases from V and 0 bases from J; junction bases left unmatched: 2. The CDR3, as DNA: TGTGCCGCGGGACTAGCGGGGAGCACAGATACGCAGTATTTT. Its protein is CAAGLAGSTDTQYF.

This chain connects TRBV4-1 to TRBJ2-3, with D hard to call. Germline CDR1 is MGHRA and CDR2 is YSYEKL. The CDR3 has 14 residues. V lost 1 base, J lost 2 bases, and 7 bases lay in between. The CDR3 DNA is TGCGCCAGCAGCCAAGGTTGGGACACAGATACGCAGTATTTT. Translated, it gives CASSQGWDTDTQYF.

This chain links TRBV7-9 with TRBJ1-2; 9 bases align to TRBD1. The CDR3 has 15 amino acids. The germline V gene encodes CDR1 SEHNR and CDR2 FQNEAQ (reference sequence). Trimming at V came to 5 bases and at J to 4 bases, leaving 8 bases not matched to a gene. The CDR3 sequence is CASSDYRGLGYGYTF. The CDR3 coding sequence is TGTGCCAGCAGCGATTACAGGGGGCTCGGCTATGGCTACACCTTC.

The V call is TRBV21-1, the J call TRBJ2-4. TRBV21-1 is classified as a pseudogene. This CDR3 has 8 amino acids. The CDR3 region has the DNA TGTGCCAGCAGCAAAAGGAACTTC. The encoded protein is CASSKRNF.

In DNA form, the CDR3 reads TGTGCCAGCAGTTACTCCGTAGCGGGACCGTACAATGAGCAGTTCTTC. Translation: CASSYSVAGPYNEQFF. This chain connects TRBV6-5 to TRBJ2-1; 8 positions agree with TRBD2. V was pared by 0 bases and J by 4 bases, with 5 bases of the junction left unmatched. Germline V gene data show CDR1 as MNHEY and CDR2 as SVGAGI. CDR3 size: 16 residues.

The CDR3 loop is CSSLDRYEQYF. The CDR3 nucleotides are TGCAGTTCCCTGGACAGGTACGAGCAGTACTTC. V gene TRBV20-1 combines with J gene TRBJ2-7; TRBD1 matches at 7 bases. Germline V gene lookup returns CDR1 DFQATT and CDR2 SNEGSKA (reference sequence). The CDR3 spans 11 residues. The J segment lost 4 bases and the V segment lost 8 bases, leaving 5 bases of the junction unmatched.

J is TRBJ1-3 and V is TRBV5-1; D unresolved. Trimming cost V 2 bases and J 0 bases, with 9 bases left between them. CDR1 SGHRS and CDR2 YFSETQ come from the germline V gene. There are 15 residues in the CDR3. The CDR3 DNA follows: TGCGCCAGCAGCTTTGGGGTGAGCTCTGGAAACACCATATATTTT. Translation: CASSFGVSSGNTIYF.

V usage is TRBV7-6 and J usage is TRBJ2-2, with D hard to call. V was shortened by 0 bases and J by 13 bases, with 18 bases between the two germline ends. This CDR3 region has 15 residues. CDR1 and CDR2 from the germline V gene are SGHVS and FNYEAQ. CDR3 amino acids: CASSLASGPKGVLFF. In DNA form, the CDR3 reads TGTGCCAGCAGCTTAGCCTCCGGGCCCAAGGGCGTGCTGTTTTTT.

The rearrangement links TRBV5-1 to TRBJ2-7; 10 positions agree with TRBD2. Germline assignment: CDR1 SGHRS and CDR2 YFSETQ. V was pared by 0 bases and J by 6 bases, with 9 bases of the junction left unmatched. CDR3 length: 16 residues. CDR3 coding DNA: TGCGCCAGCAGCTTGGGTCCTAGCGGGAGACGAGGCGAGCAGTACTTC. Translation gives CASSLGPSGRRGEQYF.

The chain joins TRBV6-6 to TRBJ2-3; TRBD1 is a possible D gene (5 bases). V lost 6 bases and J 4 bases, leaving 8 bases between the germline ends. This CDR3 has 12 residues. Germline loops: CDR1 MNHNY, CDR2 SVGAGI (reference sequence). CDR3 sequence: CASRETADTQYF. CDR3 DNA: TGTGCCAGCAGGGAGACAGCAGATACGCAGTATTTT.

The DNA of the CDR3 is TGTGCCAGCAGCCCAAGGACGGGGGTTGTCACTGAAGCTTTCTTT. This sequence encodes CASSPRTGVVTEAFF. The chain is built from TRBV7-2 and TRBJ1-1; D possibly corresponds to TRBD1 (5 bases). The germline gives CDR1 SGHTA, CDR2 FQGNSA. V was trimmed by 5 bases and J by 4 bases, leaving 17 bases between them. The CDR3 has 15 amino acids.

The chain combines TRBV28 with TRBJ1-5, with D perhaps matching TRBD1 (6 bases). There are 15 residues in the CDR3. Germline CDR1 and CDR2: MDHEN and SYDVKM. V was cut by 6 bases and J by 0 bases, with 12 bases left in between. The CDR3 DNA is TGTGCCAGCAGGCGCCAGGGGTATAGCAATCAGCCCCAGCATTTT. Amino acids: CASRRQGYSNQPQHF. The full variable domain, with the rest looked up from reference TRBV28 and TRBJ1-5, is DVKVTQSSRYLVKRTGEKVFLECVQDMDHENMFWYRQDPGLGLRLIYFSYDVKMKEKGDIPEGYSVSREKKERFSLILESASTNQTSMYLCASRRQGYSNQPQHFGDGTRLSIL.

This chain links TRBV27 with TRBJ2-1; 10 nucleotides agree with TRBD2. The junction had 3 bases not matched to a gene; V was cut back by 0 bases and J by 4 bases. The CDR3 has 16 amino acids. Germline values: CDR1 MNHEY, CDR2 SMNVEV (reference sequence). The CDR3 spells CASSLSLAGPYNEQFF. The CDR3 DNA follows: TGTGCCAGCAGTTTATCACTAGCGGGACCTTACAATGAGCAGTTCTTC.